This paragraph covers one T cell receptor (beta chain) sequence. Study processing details: Filtering was not the same, since immunoSEQ gave junction-only sequences without quality scores. The repertoire was sequenced with immunoSEQ multiplex PCR; TCRdb's copy has only in-frame clones and lacks some. The V and J calls and clone size come from that table; D and trimming were worked out from the DNA. The sample includes fewer than 1.6 million clones, about 98.5% of them seen just once. V lost 4 bases and J 4 bases, leaving 10 bases between the germline ends. CDR3 size: 14 residues. Looked up from germline, CDR1 is MNHNS and CDR2 is SASEGT. This sample was taken from a study of shared clonotypes between healthy human individuals.

Sequenced input: naive CD4+ T cells sorted from blood. Subset denoted: CD45RA+ positively selected. This TCR derives from a young man in good health. This chain connects TRBV6-1 to TRBJ2-2; D might be TRBD1 (6 bases). Written as DNA, the CDR3 is TGTGCCAGCAGTGCCGGACAGCCCACCGGGGAGCTGTTTTTT. It specifies CASSAGQPTGELFF.